Listed below are T cell receptor beta chains from one sample, sequenced in a study of T-cell reconstitution after alpha-beta-depleted transplantation in children. TCRdb passed the PCR reads through MiXCR, listing each CDR3 protein once. The sample has a few hundred thousand distinct CDR3 sequences, roughly 27% seen once. The sample here was PBMCs, taken before TCRalphabeta/CD19-depleted stem cell transplant. The receptors shown here come from a boy in the first two years of life with Wiskott-Aldrich syndrome, due to receive a stem cell transplant. Both conserved end residues are part of each CDR3.

len	v_gene	j_gene	CDR3aa
12	TRBV5-1	TRBJ2-5	CASSLEEGTQYF
16	TRBV5-1	TRBJ2-1	CASSLVAGVSYNEQFF
14	TRBV6-5	TRBJ2-1	CASSYKSSYNEQFF
14	TRBV11-2	TRBJ2-7	CASSRPRGSYEQYF
14	TRBV10-3	TRBJ2-3	CAISPTGLSDTQYF
17	TRBV5-1	TRBJ1-2	CASSLGGQGLYIDGYTF
13	TRBV6-5	TRBJ2-1	CASSYLLGYEQFF
20	TRBV11-1	TRBJ2-1	CASSLARSASGIRSYNEQFF
11	TRBV20-1	TRBJ2-3	CSPGPRDTQYF
15	TRBV3-1	TRBJ1-4	CASSHRTDYNEKLFF
13	TRBV7-7	TRBJ2-7	CASSLLRATEQYF
15	TRBV18	TRBJ2-5	CASSRKASAQETQYF
15	TRBV7-2	TRBJ2-7	CASADRGVSSYEQYF
16	TRBV7-8	TRBJ2-3	CASRLRGAGGTDTQYF
14	TRBV28	TRBJ2-1	CASSLARESNEQFF
13	TRBV5-6	TRBJ1-1	CASSLVSETEAFF
13	TRBV6-1	TRBJ1-2	CASSRETGFGYTF
16	TRBV20-1	TRBJ2-3	CSARGPAEGGTDTQYF
14	TRBV5-1	TRBJ2-1	CASRPSLALNEQFF
13	TRBV6-2/TRBV6-3	TRBJ2-7	CASSYYTTYEQYF
17	TRBV20-1	TRBJ2-1	CSARWGTLLAGYNEQFF
13	TRBV12-3/TRBV12-4	TRBJ1-1	CASSPRGLTEAFF
17	TRBV10-3	TRBJ2-2	CAISEGVTALDTGELFF
16	TRBV7-2	TRBJ2-1	CASSLERGISYNEQFF
13	TRBV5-1	TRBJ2-5	CASTWAGIETQYF
14	TRBV20-1	TRBJ1-4	CSARGQGTNEKLFF
15	TRBV15	TRBJ2-1	CATSREGSSYNEQFF
13	TRBV5-8	TRBJ1-5	CASSSMTPRPQHF
13	TRBV27	TRBJ2-1	CASSPSLYNEQFF
13	TRBV12-3/TRBV12-4	TRBJ2-5	CASSLGTPETQYF
14	TRBV5-1	TRBJ2-4	CASSLNLAKNIQYF
17	TRBV12-3/TRBV12-4	TRBJ1-3	CASSLTRRSLSGNTIYF
15	TRBV12-3/TRBV12-4	TRBJ2-7	CASSYGGTGSYEQYF
15	TRBV7-2	TRBJ1-5	CASSLDPRVVQPQHF
16	TRBV2	TRBJ2-7	CASSDARLADSYEQYF
13	TRBV5-1	TRBJ2-2	CASSETSPGELFF
15	TRBV24-1	TRBJ2-1	CATSAGQGTHNEQFF
14	TRBV11-3	TRBJ2-2	CASSRQGATGELFF
10	TRBV2	TRBJ2-1	CASNQLEQFF
15	TRBV5-1	TRBJ2-3	CASSLDRLSTDTQYF
15	TRBV2	TRBJ2-7	CASSVRLAGTYEQYF
14	TRBV6-2/TRBV6-3	TRBJ2-7	CASSREGLVYEQYF
16	TRBV6-5	TRBJ2-2	CASSYSILGETGELFF
11	TRBV6-5	TRBJ2-1	CASTVGNEQFF
13	TRBV29-1	TRBJ2-3	CSVERGSTDTQYF
16	TRBV29-1	TRBJ2-1	CSVGKLAGGLYNEQFF
18	TRBV7-2	TRBJ2-7	CASSLAHVGGAYPYEQYF
16	TRBV5-1	TRBJ2-2	CASSSPGQWNTGELFF
17	TRBV5-1	TRBJ2-6	CASSFSSLSSGANVLTF
15	TRBV5-1	TRBJ2-1	CASSLEPGGYNEQFF
14	TRBV5-1	TRBJ1-2	CASSSGQGDYGYTF
15	TRBV6-2/TRBV6-3	TRBJ2-2	CASRPSGVPTGELFF
12	TRBV20-1	TRBJ2-3	CSLEEGTDTQYF
14	TRBV7-9	TRBJ2-7	CASSDDRGRLEQYF
11	TRBV2	TRBJ2-3	CASSGQNTQYF
16	TRBV24-1	TRBJ2-1	CATTGTSGRLHNEQFF
14	TRBV6-2/TRBV6-3	TRBJ2-1	CASNGGTRNNEQFF
13	TRBV12-3/TRBV12-4	TRBJ2-3	CASSSLRWDTQYF
14	TRBV24-1	TRBJ2-1	CATSTHKTNNEQFF
16	TRBV5-5	TRBJ2-3	CASSLEWTGSPDTQYF